The 19 T cell receptor beta chains presented below share a single source sample, sequenced in a study of cytomegalovirus exposure and HLA in healthy donors. Primers included in the PCR were 60 Vbeta and 13 Jbeta primers. The method was immunoSEQ multiplex PCR; TCRdb's version includes in-frame clones alone and lacks a portion of them. The sample consists of 150,000 to 200,000 clones, 85% to 90% of them appearing once. Source material: PBMCs. These receptors came from a young woman in good health and CMV-seronegative.

Written as DNA, the CDR3 is TGTGCCAGCAGTTTGATAGGCAATCAGCCCCAGCATTTT. Translation: CASSLIGNQPQHF. J is TRBJ1-5 and V is TRBV27; D not resolved. Trimming took 3 bases from V and 2 from J, leaving 5 bases between them. CDR1 MNHEY and CDR2 SMNVEV come from the germline V gene (reference sequence). The CDR3 consists of 13 residues.

The chain uses TRBV9 and TRBJ2-2; D remains ambiguous. The V gene lost 4 bases and the J gene lost 4 bases, with 17 bases spanning the gap. Germline CDR1 SGDLS, CDR2 YYNGEE. The CDR3 length is 16 residues. The CDR3, as DNA: TGTGCCAGCAGCTCCTCTCCGCTGACAAGCACCGGGGAGCTGTTTTTT. Translated, it gives CASSSSPLTSTGELFF.

This chain uses TRBV4-1 with TRBJ1-2; TRBD1 might be the D (6 bases). CDR3 length: 14 amino acids. Germline lookup yields CDR1 MGHRA and CDR2 YSYEKL. V dropped 2 bases and J dropped 8 bases, with 15 bases sitting between them. This CDR3 is CASSQSTGPGGYTF. CDR3 sequence (DNA): TGCGCCAGCAGCCAAAGTACAGGGCCGGGAGGCTACACCTTC.

The chain couples TRBV30 to TRBJ1-1; D is ambiguous. Per the germline V gene, CDR1 is GTSNPN and CDR2 is SVGIG (reference sequence). Trimming cost V 4 bases and J 5 bases, with 17 bases left between them. The CDR3 has 14 amino acids. The CDR3 DNA reads TGTGCCTGGAACCGGGCCGGGAGGTGGACTGAAGCTTTCTTT. Translating gives CAWNRAGRWTEAFF.

V is TRBV29-1 and J is TRBJ2-5; D possibly corresponds to TRBD1 (6 bases). Germline V gene lookup returns CDR1 SQVTM and CDR2 ANQGSEA. This CDR3 is built from 14 residues. The V end was cut by 4 bases, the J end by 5 bases, with 17 bases between. CDR3 coding DNA: TGCAGCGTTGTGAGGGACAAGGGATTGGAGACCCAGTACTTC. This codes for CSVVRDKGLETQYF.

This clone was detected a few times. The gene calls are TRBV6-1 and TRBJ1-3; TRBD1 might be the D (6 bases). Trimming took 5 bases from V and 4 from J, leaving 12 bases between them. This CDR3 spans 14 amino acids. The V gene's germline CDR1 is MNHNS and CDR2 SASEGT. The CDR3 coding sequence is TGTGCCAGCAGTTCTCTCGACAGGGGAAACACCATATATTTT. It encodes CASSSLDRGNTIYF.

V usage is TRBV5-1 and J usage is TRBJ2-5; D may be TRBD2 (6 bases). Germline V lookup: CDR1 SGHRS, CDR2 YFSETQ. The CDR3 spans 15 residues. With 0 bases removed from V and 5 bases from J, the gap between germline ends came to 14 bases. In nucleotides, the CDR3 is TGCGCCAGCAGCTTGGCCGTGGGGGGAAGGGAGACCCAGTACTTC. This encodes CASSLAVGGRETQYF.

This clone showed up just once. The V call is TRBV30, the J call TRBJ2-7; 7 bases map to TRBD2. J lost 4 bases, V lost 6 bases, and 9 bases had no gene match. This CDR3 is built from 13 residues. CDR1 and CDR2 from the germline V gene are GTSNPN and SVGIG (reference sequence). The CDR3 here is CACLQSGGYEQYF. CDR3 bases: TGTGCCTGTCTTCAGTCGGGGGGTTACGAGCAGTACTTC.

The chain carries TRBV6-5 and TRBJ1-6, with TRBD1 matching 9 bases. V was clipped by 5 bases and J by 7 bases; unmatched bases: 3. The CDR3 spans 14 residues. Germline V lookup: CDR1 MNHEY, CDR2 SVGAGI. In nucleotides, the CDR3 is TGTGCCAGCAGTACAGGGGGCCAAAATTCACCCCTCCACTTT. Amino acid sequence: CASSTGGQNSPLHF.

The chain carries TRBV19 and TRBJ1-4; 7 bases fit TRBD1. The germline V gene has CDR1 LNHDA and CDR2 SQIVND (reference sequence). V was clipped by 5 bases and J by 8 bases; unmatched bases: 11. The CDR3 is 15 residues long. CDR3 nucleotides: TGTGCCAGTAGTGCCGGACAGGTAGAGAAGGAAAAACTGTTTTTT. It encodes CASSAGQVEKEKLFF.

This clone was seen only once. The chain uses TRBV25-1 and TRBJ1-1; a weak D match, TRBD1 (5 bases). The ends were cut back, 3 bases at V and 8 bases at J, with 13 bases in the middle. The CDR3 is made up of 13 amino acids. CDR1 and CDR2 from the germline V gene are MGHDK and SYGVNS. The CDR3 bases are TGTGCCAGCAGTGACTGGGGGGGGACCGAAGCTTTCTTT. Its translation: CASSDWGGTEAFF.

The chain has TRBV6-5 and TRBJ1-3, with D tentatively TRBD1 (6 bases). V gave up 0 bases and J gave up 4 bases, with 10 bases separating them. This CDR3 is built from 15 residues. Germline lookup yields CDR1 MNHEY and CDR2 SVGAGI. CDR3: CASSYSIQGGNTIYF. CDR3 in DNA: TGTGCCAGCAGTTACTCGATACAGGGAGGAAACACCATATATTTT.

V gene TRBV5-1 combines with J gene TRBJ2-5, with TRBD2 matching 13 bases. The DNA matches TRBJ2-7 better at its end, which makes the J call doubtful. The germline gives CDR1 SGHRS, CDR2 YFSETQ. The length of the CDR3 is 15 residues. This CDR3 is CASSSGTSGVYEQYF. For the CDR3, the DNA is TGCGCCAGCAGCTCCGGGACTAGCGGGGTTTACGAGCAGTACTTC.

V and J are TRBV27 and TRBJ2-1, with TRBD1 matching over 7 bases. V shed 6 bases, J shed 0 bases, and the junction held 2 bases outside the gene matches. The CDR3 loop spans 14 amino acids. Germline loops: CDR1 MNHEY, CDR2 SMNVEV (reference sequence). The CDR3 loop is CASRGTVSYNEQFF. The CDR3 bases are TGTGCCAGCAGGGGGACAGTCTCCTACAATGAGCAGTTCTTC.

This clone was seen just once. This chain uses TRBV20-1 with TRBJ1-1; D unresolved. Trimming removed 6 bases from V and 4 bases from J, with 9 bases in between. From germline, CDR1 is DFQATT and CDR2 SNEGSKA (reference sequence). There are 11 residues in the CDR3. This CDR3 reads CSASPGTEAFF. The CDR3 DNA sequence: TGCAGTGCGAGCCCAGGCACTGAAGCTTTCTTT.

The chain carries TRBV6-1 and TRBJ1-5; 8 nucleotides match TRBD1. The CDR3 runs 14 residues. Trimming took 5 bases from V and 7 from J; bases not matched to a gene: 7. CDR1 is MNHNS, CDR2 SASEGT, per germline. CDR3: CASSSTGDGQPQHF. CDR3 nucleotide sequence: TGTGCCAGCAGTTCGACAGGGGATGGGCAGCCCCAGCATTTT.

Details on this clone: This CDR3 is also generated by other DNA sequences in the sample. This chain links TRBV5-1 with TRBJ2-3, with 9 bases that match TRBD1. The CDR3 totals 14 residues. The junction had 0 bases not matched to a gene; V was cut back by 0 bases and J by 4 bases. In germline, CDR1 is SGHRS, CDR2 YFSETQ. The CDR3 DNA reads as TGCGCCAGCAGCTTGGGACAGGGGGCAGATACGCAGTATTTT. Protein product: CASSLGQGADTQYF.

The DNA for the CDR3 is TGTGCCAGCAGCGCCTCCGGGACAGGGGGATCTGAAGCTTTCTTT. Amino acids: CASSASGTGGSEAFF. The rearrangement joins TRBV11-2 to TRBJ1-1; 11 bases map to TRBD1. This CDR3 spans 15 amino acids. Losses at the gene ends were 5 bases for V and 6 bases for J; bases not matched to a gene: 8. The germline CDR1 and CDR2 sequences are SGHAT and FQNNGV.

The chain recombines TRBV5-1 with TRBJ2-1; maybe TRBD2 (5 bases). This CDR3 has 13 amino acids. The germline gives CDR1 SGHRS, CDR2 YFSETQ. V lost 7 bases, J lost 0 bases, and 8 bases lay in between. The CDR3 sequence: CASGSDSYNEQFF. The CDR3 DNA reads as TGCGCCAGCGGTAGCGACTCCTACAATGAGCAGTTCTTC.